This T cell receptor (beta chain) was captured in a study of spatial heterogeneity in lung cancer (dated by TCRdb to the late 2010s). Study-level background: More beta-chain than alpha-chain transcripts were consistently detected, likely reflecting higher beta-chain transcript abundance. TCR alpha and beta repertoires were quantitatively compared across multiple tumor regions, matched nontumor lung and blood in non-small cell lung cancer. Nonsynonymous mutation counts, determined by whole-exome sequencing of tumor tissue, were related to features of the TCR repertoire. In the raw uncorrected reads, each unique combination of TCR and UMI appeared on average more than ten times. Both alpha and beta chains were TCR-sequenced in about 240 tumor regions, fewer than 80 matched nontumor lung samples and around 54 PBMC samples obtained at surgery. Results the study describes overall, beyond this receptor: Confirming at a functional level the hypothesis that regional TCRs recognize regional mutations was considered to require additional single-cell paired TCR alpha and beta sequencing. Ubiquitous expanded tumor TCRs were found in blood more often at tumor resection than at routine follow-up.

The library relied on 5' RACE. The listed sequencing device is NextSeq 500. In the TCR library protocol, a unique molecular identifier was attached to each TCR cDNA molecule so that PCR and sequencing errors could be corrected. In the source study's methods: TCR identification, UMI-based error correction and CDR3 extraction were all carried out with Decombinator tools. Expanded TCRs were defined as those above a frequency of 2 per 1,000, corresponding to the top 1% of the tumor frequency distribution. Renyi diversity was calculated using the R vegan package after each repertoire was subsampled 100 times to 5,000 TCRs. CDR3 similarity networks were built from amino acid triplet string-kernel similarity, connecting CDR3s with pairwise similarity above 0.82. TCRdb trimmed public reads at Q25 via fastp, called clones via MiXCR and kept in-frame beta chains. Rows are unified per CDR3 protein, each entry keeping the most common DNA and genes. For this entry, the V and J calls and clone size follow TCRdb and not the study's own pipeline. Recorded for this sample are some 15,000 distinct CDR3 sequences; 7.5% to 10% of them occurred a single time. The top ten hold about a third of the sample.

This clonotype has at least ten counts. Its target antigen remains unknown. No base-level quality is on record; no much larger clone is a single base apart. This specimen's time point label, interpreted: sample taken at primary tumor resection. Without any cell sorting, TCR sequencing was performed on whole RNA extracted either from tumor and nontumor lung tissue or from cryopreserved PBMC samples. Donors were around 71 patients with early-stage, untreated non-small cell lung cancer from the lung TRACERx cohort. Only patients with enough RNA available from two or more tumor regions were chosen for TCR sequencing. CDR1 is given as SGDLS and CDR2 as YYNGEE, both from the germline V gene. The junction shows trimming of 3 bases on V and 2 bases on J, and the gene matches do not reach 2 bases of it. From cysteine to phenylalanine, the CDR3 is 13 amino acids long. Only the CDR3 DNA stays, 39 bases, in frame from base 1.

The chain uses TRBV9 and TRBJ2-7, and 7 bases in between align with TRBD1. The sequence was obtained from a female donor with early-stage non-small cell lung cancer. Specimen: PBMCs, collected at surgery. CDR3 loop: CASSAGTAYEQYF. The DNA sequence reads TGTGCCAGCAGCGCCGGGACAGCCTACGAGCAGTACTTC.